This TCR beta chain emerged from a study of T-cell reconstitution after alpha-beta-depleted transplantation in children. This CDR3 comprises 12 residues. Trimming removed 7 bases from V and 1 base from J, with 9 bases in between. CDR1 is DFQATT and CDR2 is SNEGSKA in the germline V gene (reference sequence). The TCRbeta library incorporated unique molecular identifiers. Each CDR3 protein is one row after TCRdb ran MiXCR on the PCR reads. The profile covers around 440,000 distinct CDR3 sequences, with 10% to 13% appearing a single time and 2% to 2.5% taken by the ten largest. This clonotype was seen repeatedly, ten times or more. Its antigen remains unidentified. Study-wide results and limits: A year post-transplant, T-cell counts and diversity derived mostly from newly produced T cells.

This TCR was sampled from a child aged 2 to 15 with inherited bone marrow failure, due to receive a stem cell transplant. This specimen was PBMCs, taken before TCRalphabeta/CD19-depleted stem cell transplant. This chain connects TRBV20-1 to TRBJ2-3; no definite D call. The CDR3 is CSDSRGTDTQYF. The CDR3 DNA reads as TGCAGTGACTCCCGCGGCACAGATACGCAGTATTTT.